The rows below give T cell receptor beta chains drawn from one sample of a study of patients and donors after allogeneic stem cell transplantation. Via MiXCR, TCRdb re-called the RT-PCR reads, giving one row per CDR3 protein. The sample contains roughly 180,000 distinct CDR3 sequences, approximately 41% of which appear only once. Material: blood, either unsorted or a sorted T cell fraction (not recorded which). The receptors originated from a human donor who was either an allogeneic HSCT recipient or a stem cell or donor lymphocyte infusion donor (not recorded which). It is not recorded whose cells these are; they may come from a transplant donor. Each CDR3 is given with its conserved first and last residue. A D gene is named only where the DNA matches it firmly. Expanded clones are given a class, and other clones once, few, many or no size at all.

j_gene: TRBJ2-3; d_gene: .; abundance: .; v_gene: TRBV2; CDR3nt: TGTGCCAGCATGAGGAGGGGGGCAACAGATACGCAGTATTTT; CDR3aa: CASMRRGATDTQYF
j_gene: TRBJ1-2; d_gene: .; abundance: .; v_gene: TRBV6-6; CDR3nt: TGTGCCAGCAGTACGGGACCGGAATATGGCTACACCTTC; CDR3aa: CASSTGPEYGYTF
j_gene: TRBJ2-1; d_gene: TRBD1; abundance: .; v_gene: TRBV5-1; CDR3nt: TGCGCCAGCAGCTTGCGGACAGGGGAAAATGAGCAGTTCTTC; CDR3aa: CASSLRTGENEQFF
j_gene: TRBJ1-5; d_gene: .; abundance: .; v_gene: TRBV4-3; CDR3nt: TGCGCCAGCAGCCGCTACCACGGGAGTCAGCCCCAGCATTTT; CDR3aa: CASSRYHGSQPQHF
j_gene: TRBJ1-1; d_gene: .; abundance: .; v_gene: TRBV12-3/TRBV12-4; CDR3nt: TGTGCCAGCAGTCTTTTGGGGCCACTACGGACTGAAGCTTTCTTT; CDR3aa: CASSLLGPLRTEAFF
j_gene: TRBJ1-1; d_gene: .; abundance: .; v_gene: TRBV6-6; CDR3nt: TGTGCCAGCAGTTACCCTAGGAACCTCCTTGGGGCTTTCTTT; CDR3aa: CASSYPRNLLGAFF
j_gene: TRBJ2-1; d_gene: TRBD1; abundance: few; v_gene: TRBV7-2; CDR3nt: TGTGCCAGCACCCATCAGGGGGAACAATACAATGAGCAGTTCTTC; CDR3aa: CASTHQGEQYNEQFF
j_gene: TRBJ2-1; d_gene: .; abundance: few; v_gene: TRBV3-1; CDR3nt: TGTGCCAGCAGCCAAAGCCGCAGCGGGCCTTACAATGAGCAGTTCTTC; CDR3aa: CASSQSRSGPYNEQFF
j_gene: TRBJ2-6; d_gene: .; abundance: .; v_gene: TRBV19; CDR3nt: TGTGCCAGTAGTATTTGGACATCCTCTGGGGCCAACGTCCTGACTTTC; CDR3aa: CASSIWTSSGANVLTF
j_gene: TRBJ1-2; d_gene: .; abundance: few; v_gene: TRBV11-1; CDR3nt: TGTGCCAGCAGCTTACAGGGTGGTCTAGCCGGCTACACCTTC; CDR3aa: CASSLQGGLAGYTF
j_gene: TRBJ2-3; d_gene: TRBD2; abundance: few; v_gene: TRBV9; CDR3nt: TGTGCCAGCGGAACGTCCGGGCGGGAGTTAACAGATACGCAGTATTTT; CDR3aa: CASGTSGRELTDTQYF
j_gene: TRBJ2-1; d_gene: TRBD2; abundance: .; v_gene: TRBV12-3/TRBV12-4; CDR3nt: TGTGCCAGCAGTCTTAACCCACGGGAGGTGGTTGGCGATGAGCAGTTCTTC; CDR3aa: CASSLNPREVVGDEQFF
j_gene: TRBJ1-2; d_gene: TRBD1; abundance: .; v_gene: TRBV12-3/TRBV12-4; CDR3nt: TGTGCCAGCAGTTTGGGGTGGACAGGGGTCTATGGCTACACCTTC; CDR3aa: CASSLGWTGVYGYTF
j_gene: TRBJ2-7; d_gene: .; abundance: .; v_gene: TRBV12-3/TRBV12-4; CDR3nt: TGTGCCAGCAGTTACAGTGGACCCTACGAGCAGTACTTC; CDR3aa: CASSYSGPYEQYF
j_gene: TRBJ1-1; d_gene: .; abundance: few; v_gene: TRBV21-1; CDR3nt: TGTGCCAGCATCGAGACAGGGAGTGGCACTGAAGCTTTCTTT; CDR3aa: CASIETGSGTEAFF
j_gene: TRBJ1-5; d_gene: .; abundance: few; v_gene: TRBV3-1; CDR3nt: TGTGCCAGCAGCTCCGGAGACCAGGGGCCGAATCAGCCCCAGCATTTT; CDR3aa: CASSSGDQGPNQPQHF
j_gene: TRBJ1-1; d_gene: .; abundance: few; v_gene: TRBV12-3/TRBV12-4; CDR3nt: TGTGCCAGCAGCCAAAGGGGTCTAGCTTTCTTT; CDR3aa: CASSQRGLAFF
j_gene: TRBJ2-1; d_gene: .; abundance: .; v_gene: TRBV2; CDR3nt: TGTGCCAGCAGTGAGGGTGAGCAGTTCTTC; CDR3aa: CASSEGEQFF
j_gene: TRBJ2-7; d_gene: TRBD1; abundance: few; v_gene: TRBV7-9; CDR3nt: TGTGCCAGCAGCTTTCCGGGACAGGGAAAGTACGAGCAGTACTTC; CDR3aa: CASSFPGQGKYEQYF
j_gene: TRBJ1-5; d_gene: .; abundance: few; v_gene: TRBV27; CDR3nt: TGTGCCAGCAGACTCGGGGATCAGCCCCAGCATTTT; CDR3aa: CASRLGDQPQHF
j_gene: TRBJ1-5; d_gene: .; abundance: few; v_gene: TRBV2; CDR3nt: TGTGCCAGCAGTGGGCGACAGACCAATCAGCCCCAGCATTTT; CDR3aa: CASSGRQTNQPQHF
j_gene: TRBJ1-1; d_gene: TRBD1; abundance: few; v_gene: TRBV11-2; CDR3nt: TGTGCCAGCAGCTTAGTACAGGGGATATGGGACACTGAAGCTTTCTTT; CDR3aa: CASSLVQGIWDTEAFF
j_gene: TRBJ2-1; d_gene: .; abundance: .; v_gene: TRBV3-1; CDR3nt: TGTGCCAGCAGCCAAGAGGAGGCGGGGTCGACGAGCTCCTACAATGAGCAGTTCTTC; CDR3aa: CASSQEEAGSTSSYNEQFF
j_gene: TRBJ1-5; d_gene: TRBD1; abundance: .; v_gene: TRBV6-5; CDR3nt: TGTGCCAGCAGTCCCGGGACAGGGTATCGGCTCGCACAGCCCCAGCATTTT; CDR3aa: CASSPGTGYRLAQPQHF
j_gene: TRBJ2-1; d_gene: .; abundance: .; v_gene: TRBV11-2; CDR3nt: TGTGCCAGCAGCCCGAGTCTGCCCCCCTACAATGAGCAGTTCTTC; CDR3aa: CASSPSLPPYNEQFF
j_gene: TRBJ1-2; d_gene: .; abundance: few; v_gene: TRBV12-3/TRBV12-4; CDR3nt: TGTGCCAGCAGTCCCTACTCCTATGGCTACACCTTC; CDR3aa: CASSPYSYGYTF
j_gene: TRBJ2-5; d_gene: .; abundance: .; v_gene: TRBV12-3/TRBV12-4; CDR3nt: TGTGCCAGCAGTCTCAGCCGGGACAATCAAGAGACCCAGTACTTC; CDR3aa: CASSLSRDNQETQYF
j_gene: TRBJ2-7; d_gene: .; abundance: .; v_gene: TRBV5-6; CDR3nt: TGTGCCAGCAGCTTGATGCATTACGAGCAGTACTTC; CDR3aa: CASSLMHYEQYF
j_gene: TRBJ1-4; d_gene: .; abundance: .; v_gene: TRBV4-2; CDR3nt: TGTGCCAGCAAATTAAATGAAAAACTGTTTTTT; CDR3aa: CASKLNEKLFF
j_gene: TRBJ1-1; d_gene: .; abundance: .; v_gene: TRBV7-8; CDR3nt: TGTGCCAGCAGCTCGGGACTGATGAACACTGAAGCTTTCTTT; CDR3aa: CASSSGLMNTEAFF
j_gene: TRBJ1-2; d_gene: .; abundance: few; v_gene: TRBV5-1; CDR3nt: TGCGCCAGCAGCACATCAGGAGCTAACTATGGCTACACCTTC; CDR3aa: CASSTSGANYGYTF
j_gene: TRBJ2-1; d_gene: TRBD2; abundance: .; v_gene: TRBV15; CDR3nt: TGTGCCACCAGCAGGACTAGCGGGCTCTACAATGAGCAGTTCTTC; CDR3aa: CATSRTSGLYNEQFF
j_gene: TRBJ2-1; d_gene: TRBD2; abundance: .; v_gene: TRBV12-3/TRBV12-4; CDR3nt: TGTGCCAGCACCCGACTAGCGGGAGGCCTAAGCTCCTACAATGAGCAGTTCTTC; CDR3aa: CASTRLAGGLSSYNEQFF
j_gene: TRBJ2-5; d_gene: .; abundance: .; v_gene: TRBV4-3; CDR3nt: TGCGCCAGCAGCCAAGAAACGGGGCGGGGAGAGACCCAGTACTTC; CDR3aa: CASSQETGRGETQYF
j_gene: TRBJ2-3; d_gene: .; abundance: once; v_gene: TRBV2; CDR3nt: TGTGCCAGCAGTGAAGCGCTGACGACAAGCACAGATACGCAGTATTTT; CDR3aa: CASSEALTTSTDTQYF
j_gene: TRBJ2-1; d_gene: TRBD1; abundance: .; v_gene: TRBV7-8; CDR3nt: TGTGCCAGCAGCCCCAGACAGGGGGACAATGAGCAGTTCTTC; CDR3aa: CASSPRQGDNEQFF
j_gene: TRBJ2-5; d_gene: .; abundance: .; v_gene: TRBV12-3/TRBV12-4; CDR3nt: TGTGCCAGCAGTCCGGCCTATGAAGAGACCCAGTACTTC; CDR3aa: CASSPAYEETQYF
j_gene: TRBJ2-3; d_gene: TRBD2; abundance: few; v_gene: TRBV6-5; CDR3nt: TGTGCCAGCAGCTACGAACCGGGACTAGCGACAGATACGCAGTATTTT; CDR3aa: CASSYEPGLATDTQYF
j_gene: TRBJ2-1; d_gene: TRBD2; abundance: .; v_gene: TRBV4-3; CDR3nt: TGCGCCAGCAGCCAAGATAGCGGGAGCTCCTACAATGAGCAGTTCTTC; CDR3aa: CASSQDSGSSYNEQFF
j_gene: TRBJ1-2; d_gene: .; abundance: .; v_gene: TRBV3-1; CDR3nt: TGTGCCAGCAGCCCGGGGGGGGCAGGTCGGCGGATAAGCTATGGCTACACCTTC; CDR3aa: CASSPGGAGRRISYGYTF
j_gene: TRBJ1-3; d_gene: .; abundance: few; v_gene: TRBV4-2; CDR3nt: TGTGCCAGCAGCCAAGATCGGGGATACGGAAACACCATATATTTT; CDR3aa: CASSQDRGYGNTIYF
j_gene: TRBJ2-2; d_gene: .; abundance: .; v_gene: TRBV12-3/TRBV12-4; CDR3nt: TGTGCCACGAGACTCTGGGGCGGGGAGCTGTTTTTT; CDR3aa: CATRLWGGELFF
j_gene: TRBJ1-5; d_gene: .; abundance: few; v_gene: TRBV12-3/TRBV12-4; CDR3nt: TGTGCCAGCATCCCGGGGGGGGGCTTCTATCAGCCCCAGCATTTT; CDR3aa: CASIPGGGFYQPQHF